Shown below are 5 T cell receptor beta chains from a single sample sequenced in a study of glioma-infiltrating T cells after dendritic cell vaccination. Measured with immunoSEQ multiplex PCR; TCRdb has only the in-frame clones, and not every one. The table records approximately 92,000 clones, 65% to 85% of them present only once. The time point is: after dendritic cell vaccination, including at tumor progression/relapse. The specimen comprised blood, sampled after dendritic cell vaccination. The origin of the receptors is a human donor with glioblastoma.

The rearrangement uses TRBV6-5 and TRBJ2-7, with 7 bases aligning to TRBD1. Germline values: CDR1 MNHEY, CDR2 SVGAGI. V trimming: 0 bases; J trimming: 3 bases; junction bases outside the gene matches: 8. This CDR3 comprises 16 residues. The CDR3 region has the DNA TGTGCCAGCAGTTACTCGAAGGGGGCCGACTTCTACGAGCAGTACTTC. Translation gives CASSYSKGADFYEQYF.

The chain links TRBV30 to TRBJ2-7, with D maybe TRBD1 (6 bases). The V gene lost 3 bases and the J gene lost 2 bases, with 17 bases spanning the gap. Looked up from germline, CDR1 is GTSNPN and CDR2 is SVGIG (reference sequence). This CDR3 has 15 amino acids. DNA of the CDR3: TGTGCCTGGAGCCCCCCAGGGGTGGCCCCCTACGAGCAGTACTTC. Translating it yields CAWSPPGVAPYEQYF.

V gene TRBV6-5 combines with J gene TRBJ1-6; D gene ambiguous. Germline V gene sequence: CDR1 MNHEY, CDR2 SVGAGI. CDR3 size: 15 residues. V lost 6 bases and J lost 0, with 9 bases in between. This CDR3 reads CASRQGSSYNSPLHF. The CDR3 DNA reads as TGTGCCAGCAGACAAGGGAGCTCCTATAATTCACCCCTCCACTTT.

The V and J genes are TRBV19 and TRBJ1-6; D uncertain. Germline V lookup: CDR1 LNHDA, CDR2 SQIVND (reference sequence). V shed 1 base and J shed 7 bases, with 11 bases lying between them. The CDR3 length is 15 residues. CDR3 sequence: CASSIVLGRNSPLHF. For the CDR3, the DNA is TGTGCCAGTAGTATAGTCTTGGGCAGAAATTCACCCCTCCACTTT.

CDR3 bases: TGTGCCAGTAGTATAGCTAGCGGGGATACGCAGTATTTT. This sequence encodes CASSIASGDTQYF. This chain connects TRBV19 to TRBJ2-3; TRBD2 matches at 8 bases. The length of the CDR3 is 13 residues. The germline CDR1 and CDR2 sequences are LNHDA and SQIVND (reference sequence). V shed 1 base and J 6 bases; nucleotides not matched to a gene: 0. Full variable domain (remainder filled in from reference TRBV19 and TRBJ2-3): DGGITQSPKYLFRKEGQNVTLSCEQNLNHDAMYWYRQDPGQGLRLIYYSQIVNDFQKGDIAEGYSVSREKKESFPLTVTSAQKNPTAFYLCASSIASGDTQYFGPGTRLTVL.